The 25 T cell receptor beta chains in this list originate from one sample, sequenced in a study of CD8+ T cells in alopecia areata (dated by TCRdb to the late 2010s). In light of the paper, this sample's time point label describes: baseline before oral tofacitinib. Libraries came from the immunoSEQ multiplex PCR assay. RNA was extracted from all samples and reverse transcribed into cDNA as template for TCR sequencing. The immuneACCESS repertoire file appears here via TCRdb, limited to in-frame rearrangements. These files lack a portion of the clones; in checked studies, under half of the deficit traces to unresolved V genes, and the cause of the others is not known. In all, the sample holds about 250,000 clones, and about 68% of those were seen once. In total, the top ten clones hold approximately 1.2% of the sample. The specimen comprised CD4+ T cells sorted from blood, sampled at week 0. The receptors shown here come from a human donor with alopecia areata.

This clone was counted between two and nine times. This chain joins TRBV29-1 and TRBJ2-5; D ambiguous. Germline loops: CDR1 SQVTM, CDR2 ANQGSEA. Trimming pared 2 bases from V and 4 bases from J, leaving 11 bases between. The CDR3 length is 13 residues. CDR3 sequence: CSVESRVRETQYF. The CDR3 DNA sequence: TGCAGCGTTGAAAGTAGGGTCCGAGAGACCCAGTACTTC.

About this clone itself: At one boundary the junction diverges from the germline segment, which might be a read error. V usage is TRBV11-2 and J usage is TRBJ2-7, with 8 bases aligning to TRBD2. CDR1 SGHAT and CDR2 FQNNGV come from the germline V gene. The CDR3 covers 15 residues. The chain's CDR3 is CASSPPIGGENEQYF. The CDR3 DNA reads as TGCGCCAGCAGCCCCCCTATCGGGGGGGAAAACGAGCAGTACTTC.

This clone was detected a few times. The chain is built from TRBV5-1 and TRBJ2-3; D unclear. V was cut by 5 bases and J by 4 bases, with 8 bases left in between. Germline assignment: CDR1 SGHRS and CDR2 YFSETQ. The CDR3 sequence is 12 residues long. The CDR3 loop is CASRSGPDTQYF. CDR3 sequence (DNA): TGCGCCAGCAGGTCAGGACCAGATACGCAGTATTTT.

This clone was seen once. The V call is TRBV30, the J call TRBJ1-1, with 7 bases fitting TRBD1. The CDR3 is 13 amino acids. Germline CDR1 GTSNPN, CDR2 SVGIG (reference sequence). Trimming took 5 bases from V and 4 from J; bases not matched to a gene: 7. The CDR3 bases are TGTGCCTGGCTCTCAACAGGGGTCACTGAAGCTTTCTTT. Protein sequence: CAWLSTGVTEAFF.

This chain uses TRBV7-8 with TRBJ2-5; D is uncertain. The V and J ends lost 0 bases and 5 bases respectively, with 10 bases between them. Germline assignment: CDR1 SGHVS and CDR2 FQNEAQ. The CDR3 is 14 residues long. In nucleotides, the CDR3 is TGTGCCAGCAGCTTAGCCCGGTTTTGGGAGACCCAGTACTTC. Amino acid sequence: CASSLARFWETQYF.

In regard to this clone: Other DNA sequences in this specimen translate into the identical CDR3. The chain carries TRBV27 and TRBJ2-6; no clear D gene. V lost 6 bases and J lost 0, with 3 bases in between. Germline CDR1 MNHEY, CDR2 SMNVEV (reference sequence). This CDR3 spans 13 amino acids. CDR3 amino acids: CASRSSGANVLTF. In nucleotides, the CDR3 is TGTGCCAGCAGGAGCTCTGGGGCCAACGTCCTGACTTTC. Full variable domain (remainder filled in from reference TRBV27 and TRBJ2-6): EAQVTQNPRYLITVTGKKLTVTCSQNMNHEYMSWYRQDPGLGLRQIYYSMNVEVTDKGDVPEGYKVSRKEKRNFPLILESPSPNQTSLYFCASRSSGANVLTFGAGSRLTVL.

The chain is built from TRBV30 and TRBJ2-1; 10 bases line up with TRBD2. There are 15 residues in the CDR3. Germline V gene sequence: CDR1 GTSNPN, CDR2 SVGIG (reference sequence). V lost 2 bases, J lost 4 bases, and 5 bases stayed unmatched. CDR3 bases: TGTGCCTGGAGTATTGGACTAGCGGTTTACAATGAGCAGTTCTTC. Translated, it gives CAWSIGLAVYNEQFF.

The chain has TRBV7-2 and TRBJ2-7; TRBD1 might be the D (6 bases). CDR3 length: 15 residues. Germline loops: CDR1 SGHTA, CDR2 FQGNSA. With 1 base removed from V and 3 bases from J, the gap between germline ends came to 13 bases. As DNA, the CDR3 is TGTGCCAGCAGCTTAGGGACAGTCATTCGCTACGAGCAGTACTTC. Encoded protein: CASSLGTVIRYEQYF.

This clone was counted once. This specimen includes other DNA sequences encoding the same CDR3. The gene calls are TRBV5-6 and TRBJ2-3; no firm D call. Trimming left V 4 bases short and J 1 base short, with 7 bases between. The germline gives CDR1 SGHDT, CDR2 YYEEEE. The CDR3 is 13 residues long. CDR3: CASSLAGTDTQYF. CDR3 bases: TGTGCCAGCAGCCTCGCTGGCACAGATACGCAGTATTTT.

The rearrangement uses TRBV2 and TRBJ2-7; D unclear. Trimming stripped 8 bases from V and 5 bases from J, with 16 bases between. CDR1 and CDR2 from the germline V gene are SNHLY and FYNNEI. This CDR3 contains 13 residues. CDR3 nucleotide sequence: TGTGCCAGCGGGCAGGCGATCGAGGACGAGCAGTACTTC. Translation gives CASGQAIEDEQYF.

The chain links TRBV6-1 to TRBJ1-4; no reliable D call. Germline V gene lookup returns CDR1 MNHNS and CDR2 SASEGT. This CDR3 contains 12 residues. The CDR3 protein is CATTEGSEKLFF. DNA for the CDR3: TGTGCTACGACCGAGGGCTCCGAAAAACTGTTTTTT.

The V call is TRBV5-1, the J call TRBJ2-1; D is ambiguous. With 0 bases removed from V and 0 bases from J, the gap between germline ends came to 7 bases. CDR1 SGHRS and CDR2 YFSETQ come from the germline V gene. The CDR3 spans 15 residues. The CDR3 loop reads CASSLGISSYNEQFF. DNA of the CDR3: TGCGCCAGCAGCTTGGGGATAAGCTCCTACAATGAGCAGTTCTTC.

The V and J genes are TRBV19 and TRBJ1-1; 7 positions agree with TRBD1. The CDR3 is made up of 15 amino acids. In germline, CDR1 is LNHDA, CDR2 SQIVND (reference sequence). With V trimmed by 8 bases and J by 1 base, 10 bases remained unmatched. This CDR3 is CASWIYRGPNTEAFF. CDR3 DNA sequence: TGTGCCAGTTGGATCTACAGGGGACCGAACACTGAAGCTTTCTTT.

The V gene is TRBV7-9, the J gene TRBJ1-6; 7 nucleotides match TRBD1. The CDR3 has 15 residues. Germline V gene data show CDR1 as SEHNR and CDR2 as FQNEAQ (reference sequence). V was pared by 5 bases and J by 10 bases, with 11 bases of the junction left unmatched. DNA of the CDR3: TGTGCCAGCAGCGGACCCGACAGGGCAGGATCACCCCTCCACTTT. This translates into CASSGPDRAGSPLHF.

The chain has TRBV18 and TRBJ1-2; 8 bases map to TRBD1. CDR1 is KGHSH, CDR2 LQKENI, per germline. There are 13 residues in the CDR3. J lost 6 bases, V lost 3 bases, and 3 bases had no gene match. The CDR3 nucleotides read TGTGCCAGCTCACCCCTGGACAGGGATGGCTACACCTTC. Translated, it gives CASSPLDRDGYTF.

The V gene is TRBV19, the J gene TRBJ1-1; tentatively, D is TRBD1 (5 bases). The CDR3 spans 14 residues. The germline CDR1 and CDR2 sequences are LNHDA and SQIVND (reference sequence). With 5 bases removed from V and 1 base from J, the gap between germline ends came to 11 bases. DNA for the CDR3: TGTGCCAGTAGTGAACGGGACGGGAACACTGAAGCTTTCTTT. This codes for CASSERDGNTEAFF. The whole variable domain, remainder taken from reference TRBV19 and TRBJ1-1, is DGGITQSPKYLFRKEGQNVTLSCEQNLNHDAMYWYRQDPGQGLRLIYYSQIVNDFQKGDIAEGYSVSREKKESFPLTVTSAQKNPTAFYLCASSERDGNTEAFFGQGTRLTVV.

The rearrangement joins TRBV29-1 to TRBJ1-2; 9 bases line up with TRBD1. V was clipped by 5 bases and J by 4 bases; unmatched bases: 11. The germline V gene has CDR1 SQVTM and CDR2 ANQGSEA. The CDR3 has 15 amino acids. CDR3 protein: CSVSTGGSLLYGYTF. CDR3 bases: TGCAGCGTTTCGACAGGGGGTTCCTTGCTCTATGGCTACACCTTC.

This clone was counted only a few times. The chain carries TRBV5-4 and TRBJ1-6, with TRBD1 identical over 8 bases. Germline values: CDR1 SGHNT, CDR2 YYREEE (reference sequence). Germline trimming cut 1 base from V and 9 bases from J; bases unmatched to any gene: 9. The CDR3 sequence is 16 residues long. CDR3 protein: CASSLYSRGLSSPLHF. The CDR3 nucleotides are TGTGCCAGCAGCTTGTACTCCAGGGGGCTGAGTTCACCCCTCCACTTT. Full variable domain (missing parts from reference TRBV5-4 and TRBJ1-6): ETGVTQSPTHLIKTRGQQVTLRCSSQSGHNTVSWYQQALGQGPQFIFQYYREEENGRGNFPPRFSGLQFPNYSSELNVNALELDDSALYLCASSLYSRGLSSPLHFGNGTRLTVT.

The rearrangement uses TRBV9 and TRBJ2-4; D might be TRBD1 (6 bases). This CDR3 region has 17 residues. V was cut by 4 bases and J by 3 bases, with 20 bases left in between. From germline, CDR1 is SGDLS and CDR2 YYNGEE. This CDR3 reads CASSTGTPDHLKNIQYF. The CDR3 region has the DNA TGTGCCAGCAGCACCGGGACACCCGATCATCTCAAAAACATTCAGTACTTC.

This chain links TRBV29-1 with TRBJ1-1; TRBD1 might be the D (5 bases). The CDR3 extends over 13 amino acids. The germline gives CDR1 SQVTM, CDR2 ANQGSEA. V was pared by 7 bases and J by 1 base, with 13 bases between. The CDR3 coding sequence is TGCAGCGCTGACTGGGGCCCGAACACTGAAGCTTTCTTT. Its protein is CSADWGPNTEAFF.

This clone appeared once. CDR3 nucleotide sequence: TGCAGCGTTGAAATCGCCAACACTGAAGCTTTCTTT. Translating it yields CSVEIANTEAFF. V gene TRBV29-1 combines with J gene TRBJ1-1; no definite D call. CDR1 is SQVTM, CDR2 ANQGSEA, per germline. The CDR3 is made up of 12 amino acids. V lost 2 bases and J lost 2, with 6 bases in between.

This CDR3 reads CASSGQGQMAQYF. CDR3 DNA: TGTGCCAGCAGCGGCCAGGGTCAAATGGCCCAGTACTTC. This sequence joins TRBV2 and TRBJ2-5; the D gene is possibly TRBD1 (5 bases). With 6 bases removed from V and 9 bases from J, the gap between germline ends came to 17 bases. The CDR3 spans 13 residues. Germline CDR1 and CDR2: SNHLY and FYNNEI. Based on the CDR3 plus reference TRBV2 and TRBJ2-5, the full variable domain is EPEVTQTPSHQVTQMGQEVILRCVPISNHLYFYWYRQILGQKVEFLVSFYNNEISEKSEIFDDQFSVERPDGSNFTLKIRSTKLEDSAMYFCASSGQGQMAQYFGPGTRLLVL.

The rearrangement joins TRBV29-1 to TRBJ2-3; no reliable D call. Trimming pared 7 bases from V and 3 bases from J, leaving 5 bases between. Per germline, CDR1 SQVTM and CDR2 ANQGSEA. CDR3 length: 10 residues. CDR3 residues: CSGGTDTQYF. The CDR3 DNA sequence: TGCAGCGGGGGTACAGATACGCAGTATTTT.

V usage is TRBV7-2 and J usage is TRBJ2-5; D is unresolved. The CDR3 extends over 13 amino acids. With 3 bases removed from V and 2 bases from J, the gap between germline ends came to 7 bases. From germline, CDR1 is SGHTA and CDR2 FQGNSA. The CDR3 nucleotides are TGTGCCAGCAGCTTCTCCGTGCAAGAGACCCAGTACTTC. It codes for CASSFSVQETQYF.

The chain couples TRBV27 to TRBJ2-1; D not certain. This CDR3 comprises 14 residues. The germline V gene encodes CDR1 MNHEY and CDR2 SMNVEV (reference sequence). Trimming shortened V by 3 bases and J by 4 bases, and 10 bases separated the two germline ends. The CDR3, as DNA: TGTGCCAGCAGTTTCAGAAACGAGTACAATGAGCAGTTCTTC. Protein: CASSFRNEYNEQFF.